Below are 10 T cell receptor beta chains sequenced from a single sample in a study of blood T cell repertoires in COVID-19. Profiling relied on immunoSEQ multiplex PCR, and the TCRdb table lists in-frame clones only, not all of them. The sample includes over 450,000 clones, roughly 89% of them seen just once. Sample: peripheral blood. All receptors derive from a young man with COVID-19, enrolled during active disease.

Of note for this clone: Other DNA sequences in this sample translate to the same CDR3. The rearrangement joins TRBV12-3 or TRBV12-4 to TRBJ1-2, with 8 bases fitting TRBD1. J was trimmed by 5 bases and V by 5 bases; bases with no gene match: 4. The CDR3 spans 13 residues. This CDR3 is CASSEDRVYGYTF. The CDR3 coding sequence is TGTGCCAGCAGTGAGGACAGGGTGTATGGCTACACCTTC.

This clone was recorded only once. The CDR3: CASSFSNNEQFF. The CDR3 DNA reads TGTGCCAGCAGTTTTAGCAACAATGAGCAGTTCTTC. The rearrangement joins TRBV27 to TRBJ2-1; no clear D. The CDR3 consists of 12 residues. The V gene lost 3 bases and the J gene lost 5 bases, with 5 bases spanning the gap. CDR1 MNHEY and CDR2 SMNVEV come from the germline V gene (reference sequence).

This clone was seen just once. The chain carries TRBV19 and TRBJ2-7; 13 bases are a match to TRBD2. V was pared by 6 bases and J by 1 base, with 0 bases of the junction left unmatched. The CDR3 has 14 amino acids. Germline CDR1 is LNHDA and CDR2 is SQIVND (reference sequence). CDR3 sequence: CASRGLAGSYEQYF. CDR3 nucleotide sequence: TGTGCCAGTAGGGGACTAGCGGGATCCTACGAGCAGTACTTC. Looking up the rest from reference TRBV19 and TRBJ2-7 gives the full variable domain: DGGITQSPKYLFRKEGQNVTLSCEQNLNHDAMYWYRQDPGQGLRLIYYSQIVNDFQKGDIAEGYSVSREKKESFPLTVTSAQKNPTAFYLCASRGLAGSYEQYFGPGTRLTVT.

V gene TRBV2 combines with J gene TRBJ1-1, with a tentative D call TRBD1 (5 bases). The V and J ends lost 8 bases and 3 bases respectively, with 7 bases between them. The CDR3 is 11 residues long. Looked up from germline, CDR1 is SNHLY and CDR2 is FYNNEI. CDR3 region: CASSGYTEAFF. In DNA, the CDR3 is TGTGCCAGCTCAGGGTACACTGAAGCTTTCTTT. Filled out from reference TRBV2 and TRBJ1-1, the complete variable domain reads EPEVTQTPSHQVTQMGQEVILRCVPISNHLYFYWYRQILGQKVEFLVSFYNNEISEKSEIFDDQFSVERPDGSNFTLKIRSTKLEDSAMYFCASSGYTEAFFGQGTRLTVV.

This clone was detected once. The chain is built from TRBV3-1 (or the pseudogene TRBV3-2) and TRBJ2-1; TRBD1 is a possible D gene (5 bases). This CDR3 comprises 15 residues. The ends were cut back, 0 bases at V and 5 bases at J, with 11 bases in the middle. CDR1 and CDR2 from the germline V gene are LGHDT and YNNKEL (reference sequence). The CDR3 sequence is CASSQDAAGHNEQFF. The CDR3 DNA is TGTGCCAGCAGCCAAGATGCGGCAGGGCACAATGAGCAGTTCTTC.

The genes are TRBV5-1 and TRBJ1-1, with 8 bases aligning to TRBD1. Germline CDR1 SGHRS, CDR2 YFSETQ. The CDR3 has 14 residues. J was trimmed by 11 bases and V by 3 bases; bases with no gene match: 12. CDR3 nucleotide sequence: TGCGCCAGCAGCTCCTACGTCAGGGGGCATGGGGCTTTCTTT. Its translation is CASSSYVRGHGAFF.

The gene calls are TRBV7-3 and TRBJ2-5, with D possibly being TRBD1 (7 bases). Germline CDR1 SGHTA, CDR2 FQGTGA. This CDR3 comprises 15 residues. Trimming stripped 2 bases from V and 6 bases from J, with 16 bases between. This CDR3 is CASSLEGAGSQTQYF. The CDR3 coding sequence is TGTGCCAGCAGCTTAGAGGGGGCGGGAAGTCAGACCCAGTACTTC.

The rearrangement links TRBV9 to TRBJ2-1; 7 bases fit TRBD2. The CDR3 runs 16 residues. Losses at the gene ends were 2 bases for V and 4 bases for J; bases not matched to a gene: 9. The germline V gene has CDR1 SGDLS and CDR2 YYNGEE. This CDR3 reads CASSVLPGGGYNEQFF. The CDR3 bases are TGTGCCAGCAGCGTCCTTCCAGGCGGGGGATACAATGAGCAGTTCTTC.

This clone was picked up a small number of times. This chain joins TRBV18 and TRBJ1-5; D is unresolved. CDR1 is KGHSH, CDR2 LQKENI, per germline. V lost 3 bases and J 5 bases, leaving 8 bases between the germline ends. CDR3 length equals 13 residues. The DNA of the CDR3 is TGTGCCAGCTCACCCCGACTAGATCAGCCCCAGCATTTT. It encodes CASSPRLDQPQHF.

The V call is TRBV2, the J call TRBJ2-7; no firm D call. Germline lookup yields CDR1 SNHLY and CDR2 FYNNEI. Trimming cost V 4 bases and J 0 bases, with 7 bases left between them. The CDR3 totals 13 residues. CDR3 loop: CASSGVGSYEQYF. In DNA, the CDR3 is TGTGCCAGCAGTGGAGTTGGCTCCTACGAGCAGTACTTC.